The 10 T cell receptor beta chains below all came from one sample that was sequenced in a study of shared clonotypes between healthy human individuals. Repertoires were generated with immunoSEQ multiplex PCR, while TCRdb's copy carries only in-frame clones and drops some. Altogether approximately 88,000 clones are present, around 68% being singletons, with the ten largest covering about half. The sample comprised memory CD8+ T cells sorted from blood. Subset noted: CD45RO+ cells pooled with CCR7-negative TemRA cells. The receptors derive from a man under 40 in good health.

The chain links TRBV5-1 to TRBJ2-1; TRBD1 might be the D (6 bases). Germline CDR1 and CDR2: SGHRS and YFSETQ. The CDR3 runs 18 residues. Trimming removed 4 bases from V and 4 bases from J, with 24 bases in between. This CDR3 reads CASSPDSGTPYLYNEQFF. The DNA for the CDR3 is TGCGCCAGCAGCCCAGACTCCGGGACACCCTACCTATACAATGAGCAGTTCTTC.

This clone was observed many times. V is TRBV9 and J is TRBJ2-7, with D perhaps matching TRBD2 (5 bases). Germline loops: CDR1 SGDLS, CDR2 YYNGEE. There are 14 residues in the CDR3. The V and J ends lost 5 bases and 3 bases respectively, with 15 bases between them. CDR3 DNA sequence: TGTGCCAGCAGTCGTGGAGGCTCCCACTACGAGCAGTACTTC. This gives the protein CASSRGGSHYEQYF.

V is TRBV28 and J is TRBJ2-7; the match to TRBD1 covers 8 bases. The germline V gene has CDR1 MDHEN and CDR2 SYDVKM. The J segment lost 4 bases and the V segment lost 7 bases, leaving 9 bases of the junction unmatched. The CDR3 is 14 amino acids. This CDR3 reads CASISRGRGYEQYF. In DNA, the CDR3 is TGTGCCAGCATCTCCAGGGGGCGAGGGTACGAGCAGTACTTC. Supplemented by reference TRBV28 and TRBJ2-7, the full variable domain reads DVKVTQSSRYLVKRTGEKVFLECVQDMDHENMFWYRQDPGLGLRLIYFSYDVKMKEKGDIPEGYSVSREKKERFSLILESASTNQTSMYLCASISRGRGYEQYFGPGTRLTVT.

This CDR3 is CATSFLAEGTGELFF. The CDR3 region has the DNA TGTGCCACCAGCTTTCTGGCGGAGGGCACCGGGGAGCTGTTTTTT. The V and J genes are TRBV15 and TRBJ2-2; perhaps TRBD2 as D (6 bases). The CDR3 contains 15 residues. From germline, CDR1 is LNHNV and CDR2 YYDKDF (reference sequence). The germline V and J ends were trimmed by 5 bases and 4 bases, with 14 bases remaining between them. The whole variable domain, remainder taken from reference TRBV15 and TRBJ2-2, is DAMVIQNPRYQVTQFGKPVTLSCSQTLNHNVMYWYQQKSSQAPKLLFHYYDKDFNNEADTPDNFQSRRPNTSFCFLDIRSPGLGDTAMYLCATSFLAEGTGELFFGEGSRLTVL.

This clone was observed a handful of times. Other DNA sequences of this sample code for an identical CDR3. The chain uses TRBV9 and TRBJ2-5; no clear D gene. The CDR3 has 12 residues. Germline V gene data show CDR1 as SGDLS and CDR2 as YYNGEE. Trimming stripped 0 bases from V and 3 bases from J, with 3 bases between. The CDR3, as DNA: TGTGCCAGCAGCGTAGGGGAAGAGACCCAGTACTTC. Amino acids: CASSVGEETQYF.

The rearrangement links TRBV7-6 to TRBJ2-1; 10 bases map to TRBD2. Per the germline V gene, CDR1 is SGHVS and CDR2 is FNYEAQ. The CDR3 length is 15 residues. The junction had 5 bases not matched to a gene; V was cut back by 5 bases and J by 4 bases. The CDR3 DNA reads TGTGCCAGCAGCCCCCCTAGCGGGAGTTACAATGAGCAGTTCTTC. Amino acids: CASSPPSGSYNEQFF. The complete variable domain, with remaining parts taken from reference TRBV7-6 and TRBJ2-1, reads GAGVSQSPRYKVTKRGQDVALRCDPISGHVSLYWYRQALGQGPEFLTYFNYEAQQDKSGLPNDRFSAERPEGSISTLTIQRTEQRDSAMYRCASSPPSGSYNEQFFGPGTRLTVL.

This clone has more than one count but fewer than ten. This chain uses TRBV6-1 with TRBJ2-5, with 9 nucleotides matching TRBD2. The J segment lost 4 bases and the V segment lost 4 bases, leaving 7 bases of the junction unmatched. Per germline, CDR1 MNHNS and CDR2 SASEGT. This CDR3 has 15 residues. This CDR3 is CASSARLAAGETQYF. CDR3 DNA: TGTGCCAGCAGTGCCCGACTAGCGGCCGGAGAGACCCAGTACTTC.

This sequence joins TRBV10-3 and TRBJ2-1; 10 bases line up with TRBD1. The CDR3 totals 20 residues. V dropped 0 bases and J dropped 1; count of bases not matched to a gene: 12. CDR1 is ENHRY and CDR2 is SYGVKD in the germline V gene. The CDR3 here is CAISESRQGAPAGSYNEQFF. The CDR3, as DNA: TGTGCCATCAGTGAGTCTAGACAGGGGGCCCCAGCGGGGTCCTACAATGAGCAGTTCTTC.

V is TRBV4-3 and J is TRBJ1-1; D is uncertain. Germline V gives CDR1 LGHNA, CDR2 YSLEER. This CDR3 has 15 residues. V lost 0 bases, J lost 10 bases, and 18 bases lay in between. CDR3 sequence (DNA): TGCGCCAGCAGCCAAGATTATTTCGGAAGATTGGGAGCTTTCTTT. It codes for CASSQDYFGRLGAFF.

The CDR3: CASSDATSGSRGSQYF. The DNA for the CDR3 is TGTGCCAGCAGTGATGCCACTAGCGGCTCAAGAGGGAGCCAGTACTTC. The chain combines TRBV25-1 with TRBJ2-5; 8 bases match TRBD2. Per germline, CDR1 MGHDK and CDR2 SYGVNS. The trim removed 3 bases at V and 10 bases at J, leaving 16 bases unmatched. The CDR3 has 16 residues.